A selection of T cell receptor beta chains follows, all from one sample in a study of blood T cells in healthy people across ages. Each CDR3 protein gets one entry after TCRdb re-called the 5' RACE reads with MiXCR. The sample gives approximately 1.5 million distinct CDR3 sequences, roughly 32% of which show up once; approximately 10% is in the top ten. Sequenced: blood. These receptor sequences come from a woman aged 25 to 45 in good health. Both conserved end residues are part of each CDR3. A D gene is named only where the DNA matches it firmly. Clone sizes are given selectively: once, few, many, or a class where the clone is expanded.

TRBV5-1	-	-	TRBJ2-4	TGCGCCAGCAGCGGAGGGGGGGCGCTAAAAGACATTCAGTACTTC	CASSGGGALKDIQYF
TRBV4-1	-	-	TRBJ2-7	TGCACCAGCAGCCATCTAGGTCCCTCCTACGAGCAGTACTTC	CTSSHLGPSYEQYF
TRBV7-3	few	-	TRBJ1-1	TGTGCCAGCAGCCCCGGTGTAGACACTGAAGCTTTCTTT	CASSPGVDTEAFF
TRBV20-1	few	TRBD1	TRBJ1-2	TGCAGTGCTCAGGACAGGGAGGGCTATGGCTACACCTTC	CSAQDREGYGYTF
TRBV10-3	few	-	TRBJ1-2	TGTGCCATCACCAACATAGACACTAACTATGGCTACACCTTC	CAITNIDTNYGYTF
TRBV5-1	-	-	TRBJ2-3	TGCGACAGCAGCTTGTTAGGCCAGGCAAGCACAGATACGCAGTATTTT	CDSSLLGQASTDTQYF
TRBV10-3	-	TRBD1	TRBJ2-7	TGTGCCATCAGTAGGACAGGGGGAAGCGAGCAGTACTTC	CAISRTGGSEQYF
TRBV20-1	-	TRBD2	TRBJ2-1	TGCAGTGCTCCCTGGGGGCGGGAGGTTCCTGCTTCCTACAATGAGCAGTTCTTC	CSAPWGREVPASYNEQFF
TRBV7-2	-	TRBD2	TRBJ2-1	TGTGCCAGCAGATTACTGCCAGGGGTTAGCGGGATATACAATGAGCAGTTCTTC	CASRLLPGVSGIYNEQFF
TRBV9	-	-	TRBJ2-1	TGTGCCAGCAGCGAATTAGGGCGTTATGAGCAGTTCTTC	CASSELGRYEQFF
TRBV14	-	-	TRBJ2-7	TGTGCCAACAGCCAAGATTCTCGACAGTACCACGAGCAGTACTTC	CANSQDSRQYHEQYF
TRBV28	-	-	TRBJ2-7	TGTGCCAGCAGTTTATTACAGCCTCGGGCCTACGAGCAGTACTTC	CASSLLQPRAYEQYF
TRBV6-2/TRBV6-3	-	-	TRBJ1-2	TGTGCCAGCAGTTACTGGTCGGGGTCTGGGTATGGCTACACCTTC	CASSYWSGSGYGYTF
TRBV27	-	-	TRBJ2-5	TGTGCCAGCTCCCGAGGGATTCGGAGGGAAGAGACCCAGTACTTC	CASSRGIRREETQYF
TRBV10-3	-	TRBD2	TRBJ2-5	TGTGCCATCAGTGAGTCTAGGACTAGCGACCCCCAGTACTTC	CAISESRTSDPQYF
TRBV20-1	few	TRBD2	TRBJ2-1	TGCAGTGCTAAAGGACTAGCGGGAAATTACAATGAGCAGTTCTTC	CSAKGLAGNYNEQFF
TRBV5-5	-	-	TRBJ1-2	TGTGCCAGCAGCCTCCAGCTACCTGGTCTCAACTATGGCTACACCTTC	CASSLQLPGLNYGYTF
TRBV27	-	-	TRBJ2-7	TGTGCCAGCAGTACCCCAGAGAGTTCTGCCTACGAGCAGTACTTC	CASSTPESSAYEQYF
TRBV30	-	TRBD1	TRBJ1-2	TGTGCCTGGAACCGTCAGGGGGCGGAATTGGGCTACACCTTC	CAWNRQGAELGYTF